A single sample gave rise to the 11 T cell receptor beta chains below, sequenced in a study of Tregs in tolerant kidney transplant recipients. Sequencing used immunoSEQ multiplex PCR; TCRdb keeps in-frame clones, though not all of them. The data show approximately 52,000 clones, and the top ten clones hold roughly 0.8%. The sample was CD4+ T cells from blood, taken before the transplant. Receptors originate from a human donor who received a combined kidney and bone marrow transplant.

With respect to this clone: The CDR3 end is not reached by the read, which stops 3 residues before it; the germline J gene fills it in. V usage is TRBV20-1 and J usage is TRBJ1-1; D remains ambiguous. The germline V gene encodes CDR1 DFQATT and CDR2 SNEGSKA (reference sequence). Trimming took off 3 bases at V and 0 bases at J, with 5 bases between the two ends. The CDR3 has 12 amino acids. CDR3: CSASSVNTEAFF. The sequenced CDR3 bases are TGCAGTGCTAGCTCGGTGAACACTGAA.

As regards this clone: The read falls 3 residues short of the CDR3 end, and the missing part is taken from the germline J gene. V and J are TRBV7-6 and TRBJ2-7; 13 nucleotides align to TRBD2. Germline values: CDR1 SGHVS, CDR2 FNYEAQ. This CDR3 is 17 amino acids long. V dropped 1 base and J dropped 0; count of bases not matched to a gene: 3. Incomplete CDR3 DNA: TGTGCCAGCAGCTTAGGACTAGCGGGAGGTTCCTCCTACGAG. It codes for CASSLGLAGGSSYE. The whole CDR3 reads CASSLGLAGGSSYEQYF.

About this clone: The CDR3 end lies 3 residues beyond the end of the read and is filled in from the germline J gene. V is TRBV5-6 and J is TRBJ1-2; D perhaps matches TRBD1 (6 bases). Germline CDR1 and CDR2: SGHDT and YYEEEE. The CDR3 is 12 amino acids. Deletions cut 6 bases from V and 4 bases from J, with 10 bases between. CDR3 DNA (partial): TGTGCCAGCACCATGGACAGCTATGGC. It is translated as CASTMDSYG. The complete CDR3 sequence is CASTMDSYGYTF.

To note about this clone: The read terminates 3 residues ahead of where the CDR3 ends, so the germline J gene completes it. The V and J genes are TRBV7-9 and TRBJ1-1; a possible D gene is TRBD1 (5 bases). The CDR3 totals 15 residues. Germline CDR1 and CDR2: SEHNR and FQNEAQ (reference sequence). The V gene lost 2 bases and the J gene lost 1 base, with 11 bases spanning the gap. Incomplete CDR3 DNA: TGTGCCAGCAGCTTAAGCAGAAGGGGGAACACTGAA. Encoded protein: CASSLSRRGNTE. In full, the CDR3 reads CASSLSRRGNTEAFF.

Points on this clone: Sequencing ends 3 residues short of the CDR3 end; the germline J gene provides the rest. This chain links TRBV19 with TRBJ1-2; D is undetermined. The germline CDR1 and CDR2 sequences are LNHDA and SQIVND (reference sequence). Trimming took off 2 bases at V and 1 base at J, with 5 bases between the two ends. The CDR3 loop spans 13 amino acids. Partial CDR3 DNA: TGTGCCAGTAGTATAAACAGTAACTATGGC. Its protein product is CASSINSNYG. The complete CDR3 protein is CASSINSNYGYTF.

On this clone: The observed sequence ends 3 residues before the CDR3 terminus, with the missing tail filled in from the germline J gene. The chain has TRBV18 and TRBJ2-1; D not resolved. The CDR3 is 16 amino acids. V was shortened by 0 bases and J by 1 base, with 10 bases between the two germline ends. Germline values: CDR1 KGHSH, CDR2 LQKENI. The CDR3 sequence: CASSPPLGGSYNEQFF. The covered CDR3 bases are TGTGCCAGCTCACCACCCCTAGGCGGATCCTACAATGAG.

CDR3 protein: CASSFRTGATEAFF. The DNA read from the CDR3 is TGTGCCAGCAGCTTTAGGACAGGGGCCACTGAA. The chain carries TRBV7-2 and TRBJ1-1; TRBD1 agrees at 9 bases. The read gets to within 3 residues of the CDR3 end, and the germline J gene fills in the rest. Germline V gives CDR1 SGHTA, CDR2 FQGNSA. The CDR3 totals 14 residues. Trimming took 3 bases from V and 4 from J; bases not matched to a gene: 3.

Comment on this clone: The DNA ends 3 residues before the CDR3 does, and the rest of the CDR3 is filled in from the germline J gene. V and J are TRBV20-1 and TRBJ1-4, with 12 bases lining up with TRBD1. From germline, CDR1 is DFQATT and CDR2 SNEGSKA (reference sequence). The CDR3 loop spans 16 amino acids. V shed 3 bases, J shed 7 bases, and the junction held 9 bases outside the gene matches. Here the CDR3 reads CSARPQTGQGAEKLFF. The covered CDR3 bases are TGCAGTGCTAGGCCGCAGACGGGACAGGGGGCTGAAAAA.

With respect to this clone: Read coverage stops 3 residues before the CDR3 terminus; the germline J gene supplies the remainder. This chain joins TRBV7-6 and TRBJ2-3; TRBD2 matches at 8 bases. The junction had 15 bases not matched to a gene; V was cut back by 7 bases and J by 6 bases. Germline V gene sequence: CDR1 SGHVS, CDR2 FNYEAQ. The CDR3 has 16 residues. The CDR3 reads CASTQIAGKGSDTQYF. CDR3 bases read: TGTGCCAGCACCCAGATAGCGGGAAAGGGTAGCGATACG.

About this clone itself: Read coverage stops 3 residues before the CDR3 terminus; the germline J gene supplies the remainder. The chain uses TRBV7-8 and TRBJ1-4; D unclear. The CDR3 spans 13 residues. Trimming took off 2 bases at V and 8 bases at J, with 9 bases between the two ends. Germline V lookup: CDR1 SGHVS, CDR2 FQNEAQ. The CDR3 DNA, read in part, is TGTGCCAGCAGCTTAACGTTAAGCGAAAAA. Its translation: CASSLTLSEK. The entire CDR3 protein is CASSLTLSEKLFF.

Note on this clone: The CDR3 goes on 3 residues after the read ends, and that part is filled in from the germline J gene. This rearrangement joins TRBV19 to TRBJ1-1; D remains ambiguous. The germline V gene encodes CDR1 LNHDA and CDR2 SQIVND (reference sequence). The CDR3 covers 14 residues. Trimming removed 2 bases at V and 0 bases at J, with 7 bases between. Incomplete CDR3 DNA: TGTGCCAGTAGTATAATGTTCATGAACACTGAA. This gives the protein CASSIMFMNTE. The full CDR3 protein reads CASSIMFMNTEAFF. Filled out from reference TRBV19 and TRBJ1-1, the complete variable domain reads DGGITQSPKYLFRKEGQNVTLSCEQNLNHDAMYWYRQDPGQGLRLIYYSQIVNDFQKGDIAEGYSVSREKKESFPLTVTSAQKNPTAFYLCASSIMFMNTEAFFGQGTRLTVV.